This T cell receptor beta chain was observed in a study of follicular helper T cells after annual influenza vaccination. Study-wide points: ICOS+CD38+ cTfh clonality tracked population frequency, and its change tracked circulating plasmablast change.

To note about this clone: Its target is unknown.

Noted time point: 2015-2016 season, pre-vaccination. Profiled with immunoSEQ multiplex PCR; TCRdb holds only in-frame clones, not every one. Among some 13,000 clones, about 77% were seen once, and the ten largest hold about 0.42%. Trimming stripped 4 bases from V and 4 bases from J, with 10 bases between. Germline loops: CDR1 MNHNS, CDR2 SASEGT. The CDR3 consists of 13 residues. The chain employs TRBV6-1 and TRBJ1-1, with a tentative D call TRBD1 (6 bases). The source material was CXCR5- memory CD4+ T cells sorted from blood, sampled on the day of influenza vaccination. This clonotype was sampled from an adult who received the influenza vaccine. The CDR3 bases are TGTGCCAGCAGTGTTACAGGGCCCACTGAAGCTTTCTTT. Translating gives CASSVTGPTEAFF.